This TCR beta chain emerged from a study of CD8+CD57+ T cells in acquired aplastic anemia. Study details: DNA from sorted CD4+ and CD8+ cells averaged roughly 3.2 ug.

Note on this clonotype: Its antigen is not identified. Without the conserved terminal phenylalanine or tryptophan, this CDR3 likely stems from a read error.

Study-wide results and limits: The same twenty-nine CD8+ CDR3 sequences occurred in patients and in controls.

The study profiled TCR beta VDJ and CDR3 using genomic DNA as template. TCRdb recomputed calls from the reads with MiXCR, one row per CDR3 protein. The sample holds under 350,000 distinct CDR3 sequences, under 65% seen once. CD8+CD57+ cell expansion, shown by flow cytometry, had occurred in the patients selected for sequencing. Among the patients, none had received any therapy at the time of blood sampling. The length of the CDR3 is 14 residues. Trimming took off 4 bases at V and 7 bases at J, with 14 bases between the two ends. Germline values: CDR1 SGHRS, CDR2 YFSETQ. The material sequenced was sorted CD4+, CD8+, or CD8+CD57+ T cells (not recorded which) from PBMCs. The chain employs TRBV5-1 and TRBJ2-2, with D unclear. The TCR was taken from a human donor with aplastic anemia. CDR3 nucleotides: TGCGCCAGCAGCGAATACTTGAATAGCGGGGAGCTGTTTTGT. Its translation: CASSEYLNSGELFC.